The 19 T cell receptor beta chains below come from one sample, sequenced in a study of T cells in Graves' hyperthyroidism and ophthalmopathy. Researchers amplified the TCR beta CDR3 regions from RNA transcripts. HTBI primers drove first-round RT-PCR of the TCR CDR3. TCRdb reanalysed the multiplex PCR reads using MiXCR and keeps one entry per CDR3 protein. This repertoire shows about 710,000 distinct CDR3 sequences, 16% found once; its top ten account for roughly 8%. The sample comprised blood. All receptors derive from a man aged 18 to 29 with Graves' hyperthyroidism.

In its sample, this clonotype was seen a few times. The J gene is TRBJ2-1, the V gene TRBV27, with TRBD2 matching 9 bases. J lost 6 bases, V lost 6 bases, and 12 bases had no gene match. CDR1 MNHEY and CDR2 SMNVEV come from the germline V gene (reference sequence). This CDR3 contains 16 residues. CDR3 amino acids: CASRPRREGALNEQFF. The CDR3 nucleotides read TGTGCCAGCAGGCCCCGGCGGGAGGGGGCCCTCAATGAGCAGTTCTTC.

J is TRBJ2-7 and V is TRBV7-9, with D maybe TRBD1 (6 bases). This CDR3 has 16 amino acids. CDR1 is SEHNR and CDR2 is FQNEAQ in the germline V gene (reference sequence). V was pared by 5 bases and J by 0 bases, with 17 bases between. The CDR3 is CASSPVGRQDSYEQYF. The CDR3, as DNA: TGTGCCAGCAGCCCAGTTGGGAGACAGGACTCCTACGAGCAGTACTTC.

V and J are TRBV9 and TRBJ2-1, with 7 bases that match TRBD2. The CDR3 covers 15 residues. The trim removed 4 bases at V and 9 bases at J, leaving 13 bases unmatched. Germline V gives CDR1 SGDLS, CDR2 YYNGEE. The CDR3, as DNA: TGTGCCAGCAGCCCCTCGGGGGGACGAAGGAGTGAGCAGTTCTTC. The encoded protein is CASSPSGGRRSEQFF.

This clonotype was picked up many times. The rearrangement uses TRBV2 and TRBJ1-6; possibly TRBD1 for D (5 bases). V was clipped by 0 bases and J by 6 bases, with 18 bases between them. This CDR3 is 18 amino acids long. Germline CDR1 reads SNHLY; CDR2 reads FYNNEI. The CDR3 region is CASSEALQAGLFNSPLHF. The CDR3 bases are TGTGCCAGCAGTGAAGCACTACAGGCGGGTTTATTTAATTCACCCCTCCACTTT.

This clonotype came up many times. V gene TRBV12-3 or TRBV12-4 combines with J gene TRBJ2-1, with 9 bases that match TRBD2. The CDR3 length is 17 residues. V lost 4 bases and J lost 7; bases outside the gene matches: 14. In DNA form, the CDR3 reads TGTGCCAGCAGTTCGGGGACTAGCTTTGCACGCCGGAATGAGCAGTTCTTC. Translation: CASSSGTSFARRNEQFF.

Here the CDR3 reads CSVGGSGRAYEDTQYF. For the CDR3, the DNA is TGCAGCGTTGGGGGTAGCGGGAGGGCCTATGAAGATACGCAGTATTTT. The chain couples TRBV29-1 to TRBJ2-3, with TRBD2 matching 11 bases. The CDR3 length is 16 residues. CDR1 and CDR2 (germline): SQVTM, ANQGSEA. The trim removed 4 bases at V and 5 bases at J, leaving 11 bases unmatched.

This clonotype was observed a few times. This chain joins TRBV7-3 and TRBJ2-3, with 7 bases identical to TRBD2. Germline trimming cut 4 bases from V and 3 bases from J; bases unmatched to any gene: 10. Germline V gene lookup returns CDR1 SGHTA and CDR2 FQGTGA. CDR3 length: 16 amino acids. The CDR3 DNA sequence: TGTGCCAGCAGCTCGTGGGGAGGGCCAGGAACAGATACGCAGTATTTT. It specifies CASSSWGGPGTDTQYF.

The chain combines TRBV18 with TRBJ1-6; 7 nucleotides align to TRBD1. J was trimmed by 7 bases and V by 3 bases; bases with no gene match: 9. Germline lookup yields CDR1 KGHSH and CDR2 LQKENI. The CDR3 totals 16 residues. The CDR3 protein is CASSPFTGTENSPLHF. The CDR3 region has the DNA TGTGCCAGCTCACCGTTCACCGGGACAGAAAATTCACCCCTCCACTTT.

The chain recombines TRBV27 with TRBJ1-2; D remains unclear. Germline lookup yields CDR1 MNHEY and CDR2 SMNVEV (reference sequence). The CDR3 spans 12 residues. The germline V and J ends were trimmed by 5 bases and 6 bases, with 10 bases remaining between them. Here the CDR3 reads CASSPNGDGYTF. In DNA, the CDR3 is TGTGCCAGCAGTCCGAATGGCGATGGCTACACCTTC.

This clonotype has a handful of counts. The chain carries TRBV5-1 and TRBJ2-5; 10 bases align to TRBD1. V shed 5 bases, J shed 2 bases, and the junction held 9 bases outside the gene matches. CDR1 is SGHRS and CDR2 is YFSETQ in the germline V gene. The CDR3 is 16 amino acids. The CDR3 region has the DNA TGCGCCAGCAGGACAGGGGGCGGAGTTGGGCAAGAGACCCAGTACTTC. This encodes CASRTGGGVGQETQYF.

This clonotype was counted only a few times. This chain uses TRBV6-1 with TRBJ2-7, with D possibly being TRBD1 or TRBD2 (5 bases each). CDR1 and CDR2 from the germline V gene are MNHNS and SASEGT. This CDR3 is 13 amino acids long. The germline V and J ends were trimmed by 5 bases and 2 bases, with 10 bases remaining between them. DNA of the CDR3: TGTGCCAGCAGTCGGGACGCCCCCTACGAGCAGTACTTC. Translation gives CASSRDAPYEQYF.

The chain joins TRBV7-9 to TRBJ2-1, with 11 positions matching TRBD2. V lost 0 bases to trimming and J lost 9 bases; unmatched junction nucleotides: 4. The CDR3 loop spans 15 amino acids. Germline lookup yields CDR1 SEHNR and CDR2 FQNEAQ (reference sequence). CDR3 in amino acids: CASSLALAGGSEQFF. The CDR3, as DNA: TGTGCCAGCAGCTTAGCATTAGCGGGAGGGAGTGAGCAGTTCTTC.

This clonotype appeared many times. The J gene is TRBJ2-7, the V gene TRBV29-1; TRBD1 might be the D (8 bases). The CDR3 contains 14 residues. The germline V gene has CDR1 SQVTM and CDR2 ANQGSEA. Trimming cost V 6 bases and J 7 bases, with 22 bases left between them. CDR3 sequence reads: CSVRGGQGAREQYF. In DNA form, the CDR3 reads TGCAGCGTGAGGGGGGGCCAGGGGGCCCGGGAGCAGTACTTC.

The CDR3 DNA follows: TGTGCCAGCAGCGCCCCAGGGGTATCGAGCAATCAGCCCCAGCATTTT. It is translated as CASSAPGVSSNQPQHF. This sequence joins TRBV9 and TRBJ1-5, with D possibly being TRBD1 (6 bases). The V and J ends lost 3 bases and 1 base respectively, with 14 bases between them. CDR3 length: 16 amino acids. CDR1 is SGDLS, CDR2 YYNGEE, per germline.

At least ten counts were recorded for this clonotype. The chain has TRBV18 and TRBJ1-1, with 9 bases matching TRBD1. The germline gives CDR1 KGHSH, CDR2 LQKENI. J lost 8 bases, V lost 4 bases, and 8 bases had no gene match. The CDR3 loop spans 14 amino acids. The CDR3 coding sequence is TGTGCCAGCTCACACTCCCGGGACAGGGAGGAAGCTTTCTTT. Its protein product is CASSHSRDREEAFF. The full variable domain, completed using reference TRBV18 and TRBJ1-1, is NAGVMQNPRHLVRRRGQEARLRCSPMKGHSHVYWYRQLPEEGLKFMVYLQKENIIDESGMPKERFSAEFPKEGPSILRIQQVVRGDSAAYFCASSHSRDREEAFFGQGTRLTVV.

The chain links TRBV4-1 to TRBJ2-5; the match to TRBD1 covers 10 bases. This CDR3 comprises 15 residues. The trim removed 3 bases at V and 2 bases at J, leaving 3 bases unmatched. From germline, CDR1 is MGHRA and CDR2 YSYEKL. The CDR3 DNA reads TGCGCCAGCAGCCAGACAGGGGGCAGTCAAGAGACCCAGTACTTC. This translates into CASSQTGGSQETQYF.

This clonotype was counted ten times or more. This chain connects TRBV2 to TRBJ2-1; TRBD2 agrees at 11 bases. The CDR3 totals 15 residues. The V segment lost 4 bases and the J segment 8 bases; nucleotides outside the gene matches: 7. CDR1 and CDR2 from the germline V gene are SNHLY and FYNNEI. DNA for the CDR3: TGTGCCAGCAGTGGTACTAGCGGGAGAGTGTATGAGCAGTTCTTC. Protein product: CASSGTSGRVYEQFF.

In its sample, this clonotype was seen many times. The rearrangement joins TRBV24-1 to TRBJ1-2, with D possibly being TRBD1 (5 bases). This CDR3 spans 14 amino acids. Germline loops: CDR1 KGHDR, CDR2 SFDVKD. V was pared by 10 bases and J by 0 bases, with 14 bases between. CDR3 region: CATRDSRTNYGYTF. CDR3 DNA sequence: TGTGCCACGAGAGACAGCCGTACTAACTATGGCTACACCTTC.

This clonotype was counted ten times or more. This chain links TRBV7-3 with TRBJ2-7; 8 bases are shared with TRBD2. CDR3 length equals 16 residues. In germline, CDR1 is SGHTA, CDR2 FQGTGA. V lost 5 bases to trimming and J lost 0 bases; unmatched junction nucleotides: 9. The CDR3 nucleotides read TGTGCCAGCAGCCTTCGGGGGGGAGGAAGCTCCTACGAGCAGTACTTC. Translating gives CASSLRGGGSSYEQYF.